These 29 T cell receptor beta chains were all obtained from the same sample, sequenced in a study of Graves' ophthalmopathy and Graves' hyperthyroidism. RNA transcripts yielded amplified TCR beta CDR3 regions. The first-round RT-PCR employed HTBI primers together with the Qiagen OneStep RT-PCR kit. A multiplex PCR was then performed as the second round. TCRdb itself ran the multiplex PCR reads through MiXCR, one entry per CDR3 protein. The sample yields about 220,000 distinct CDR3 sequences, approximately 21% seen once. The sequencing sample was made of peripheral blood. Every receptor here comes from a woman aged 45-65 years with Graves' ophthalmopathy.

This clonotype was recorded many times. The V and J genes are TRBV30 and TRBJ2-7; D possibly corresponds to TRBD2 (6 bases). This CDR3 region has 13 residues. Trimming took off 3 bases at V and 6 bases at J, with 15 bases between the two ends. Germline V CDR1 and CDR2: GTSNPN, SVGIG (reference sequence). CDR3 sequence reads: CAWRGEAPGEQYF. CDR3 in DNA: TGTGCCTGGAGGGGGGAGGCCCCCGGCGAGCAGTACTTC.

A few counts support this clonotype. A clone one base away is much larger, so this may be a read error. V is TRBV29-1 and J is TRBJ2-7; the D gene is possibly TRBD1 (6 bases). The CDR3 has 13 residues. Germline-derived CDR1 and CDR2 are SQVTM and ANQGSEA. V lost 3 bases and J 4 bases, leaving 13 bases between the germline ends. The CDR3 DNA sequence: TGCAGCGTTGAGAGGACAGATCGATACGAGCAGTACTTC. This gives the protein CSVERTDRYEQYF.

This clonotype has only a few counts. CDR3 bases: TGTGCCAGTAGTCCACTAGCGGGAGTAGGGGCAACCGGGGAGCTGTTTTTT. This gives the protein CASSPLAGVGATGELFF. The chain couples TRBV19 to TRBJ2-2; TRBD2 matches 11 bases. V shed 5 bases, J shed 5 bases, and the junction held 10 bases outside the gene matches. The CDR3 runs 17 residues. Germline assignment: CDR1 LNHDA and CDR2 SQIVND (reference sequence).

This clonotype was seen ten or more times. This chain links TRBV20-1 with TRBJ2-7, with a tentative D call TRBD2 (6 bases). Germline lookup yields CDR1 DFQATT and CDR2 SNEGSKA (reference sequence). This CDR3 region has 15 residues. Trimming shortened V by 0 bases and J by 2 bases, and 14 bases separated the two germline ends. The CDR3 nucleotides are TGCAGTGCTAGAGATGTTCGAGGAGGGCCCTACGAGCAGTACTTC. Its translation is CSARDVRGGPYEQYF.

This clonotype was recorded at least ten times. This chain links TRBV11-2 with TRBJ2-7; no reliable D call. The germline V and J ends were trimmed by 5 bases and 0 bases, with 17 bases remaining between them. CDR1 is SGHAT and CDR2 is FQNNGV in the germline V gene. This CDR3 is built from 16 residues. CDR3 amino acids: CASSPTKAATSYEQYF. CDR3 nucleotides: TGTGCCAGCAGCCCCACAAAGGCCGCGACCTCCTACGAGCAGTACTTC.

This clonotype showed up many times. The chain recombines TRBV19 with TRBJ2-5; TRBD2 matches at 13 bases. The CDR3 is made up of 15 amino acids. Losses at the gene ends were 6 bases for V and 3 bases for J; bases not matched to a gene: 4. The germline V gene encodes CDR1 LNHDA and CDR2 SQIVND (reference sequence). The CDR3 coding sequence is TGTGCCAGTAGCAGAGGACTAGCGGGAGAAGAGACCCAGTACTTC. Protein sequence: CASSRGLAGEETQYF.

This sequence joins TRBV6-2 or TRBV6-3 and TRBJ2-2; no definite D call. V was trimmed by 0 bases and J by 4 bases, leaving 9 bases between them. The CDR3 runs 15 residues. Germline V CDR1 and CDR2: MNHEY, SVGEGT. The CDR3, as DNA: TGTGCCAGCAGTTACTCGGGTCAGTTCACCGGGGAGCTGTTTTTT. This sequence encodes CASSYSGQFTGELFF.

The rearrangement uses TRBV12-3 or TRBV12-4 and TRBJ1-5; D may be TRBD1 (5 bases). The length of the CDR3 is 16 residues. Trimming pared 1 base from V and 2 bases from J, leaving 12 bases between. The CDR3 DNA sequence: TGTGCCAGCAGTTTAGGGGGGGGATTGGGCAATCAGCCCCAGCATTTT. Amino acids: CASSLGGGLGNQPQHF.

This clonotype appeared a few times. The chain has TRBV19 and TRBJ2-5, with TRBD1 identical over 8 bases. With 0 bases clipped from V and 4 bases from J, the junction kept 4 bases outside the gene matches. Germline-derived CDR1 and CDR2 are LNHDA and SQIVND (reference sequence). The CDR3 has 15 amino acids. In DNA form, the CDR3 reads TGTGCCAGTAGTATAGAGGCAGGGGGCATAGAGACCCAGTACTTC. Its translation: CASSIEAGGIETQYF.

This clonotype came up once. The chain combines TRBV20-1 with TRBJ2-2, with unresolved D. Germline V lookup: CDR1 DFQATT, CDR2 SNEGSKA (reference sequence). With 4 bases removed from V and 4 bases from J, the gap between germline ends came to 13 bases. This CDR3 is 14 amino acids long. The CDR3, as DNA: TGCAGTGCTATCCCCCCCCCCCTCACCGGGGAGCTGTTTTTT. Translated: CSAIPPPLTGELFF.

This clonotype was recorded many times. The V gene is TRBV19, the J gene TRBJ1-2, with unresolved D. Trimming stripped 3 bases from V and 8 bases from J, with 10 bases between. The CDR3 covers 12 residues. Germline lookup yields CDR1 LNHDA and CDR2 SQIVND (reference sequence). The chain's CDR3 is CASSMGRGGYTF. The CDR3 nucleotides read TGTGCCAGTAGTATGGGCCGCGGAGGCTACACCTTC.

This clonotype was counted many times. This chain uses TRBV2 with TRBJ1-6, with D unclear. The CDR3 spans 13 residues. The V gene's germline CDR1 is SNHLY and CDR2 FYNNEI. Between the trimmed V and J ends, which lost 8 bases and 0 bases, there was a span of 5 bases. This CDR3 is CASQSSYNSPLHF. The CDR3 DNA reads TGTGCCAGCCAGAGCTCCTATAATTCACCCCTCCACTTT.

This clonotype was observed a handful of times. This chain connects TRBV28 to TRBJ2-2; perhaps TRBD2 as D (5 bases). Per the germline V gene, CDR1 is MDHEN and CDR2 is SYDVKM. The CDR3 has 15 amino acids. With 3 bases removed from V and 3 bases from J, the gap between germline ends came to 11 bases. CDR3 protein: CASSFSGSYTGELFF. CDR3 in DNA: TGTGCCAGCAGTTTTTCTGGGAGTTACACCGGGGAGCTGTTTTTT.

This clonotype was recorded many times. The genes are TRBV11-2 and TRBJ2-7, with D possibly TRBD1 on 5 matching bases. The CDR3 consists of 12 residues. Between the trimmed V and J ends, which lost 3 bases and 7 bases, there was a span of 10 bases. Germline V gives CDR1 SGHAT, CDR2 FQNNGV. CDR3 DNA: TGTGCCAGCAGCTTTACAGGATGGGAGCAGTACTTC. This sequence encodes CASSFTGWEQYF.

This clonotype was seen more than once but under ten times. The chain is built from TRBV6-1 and TRBJ2-2, with a tentative D call TRBD2 (6 bases). The germline V and J ends were trimmed by 3 bases and 4 bases, with 9 bases remaining between them. Germline assignment: CDR1 MNHNS and CDR2 SASEGT. This CDR3 is built from 14 residues. The CDR3 loop is CASSERDPTGELFF. CDR3 nucleotides: TGTGCCAGCAGTGAGCGGGATCCCACCGGGGAGCTGTTTTTT.

This clonotype was detected a few times. At one end the junction does not follow the germline gene, possibly because of a read error. The chain joins TRBV6-1 to TRBJ1-1, with a weak D call TRBD1 (5 bases). The CDR3 covers 15 residues. Germline CDR1 is MNHNS and CDR2 is SASEGT. This CDR3 is CASSELCGAHTEAYF. CDR3 nucleotide sequence: TGTGCCAGCAGTGAATTATGCGGGGCGCACACTGAAGCTTACTTT.

This clonotype turned up a few times. The J gene is TRBJ1-1, the V gene TRBV7-2; 11 bases fit TRBD1. CDR3 length: 13 amino acids. Trimming removed 2 bases from V and 11 bases from J; junction bases left unmatched: 4. CDR1 SGHTA and CDR2 FQGNSA come from the germline V gene. The CDR3 sequence is CASSLRGQGGAFF. Written as DNA, the CDR3 is TGTGCCAGCAGCTTAAGGGGACAGGGGGGGGCTTTCTTT. The whole variable domain, filled in from reference TRBV7-2 and TRBJ1-1, reads GAGVSQSPSNKVTEKGKDVELRCDPISGHTALYWYRQSLGQGLEFLIYFQGNSAPDKSGLPSDRFSAERTGGSVSTLTIQRTQQEDSAVYLCASSLRGQGGAFFGQGTRLTVV.

This clonotype was recorded at least ten times. This chain links TRBV6-2 or TRBV6-3 with TRBJ2-2, with D perhaps given as TRBD1 or TRBD2 (6 bases each). Germline lookup yields CDR1 MNHEY and CDR2 SVGEGT. The CDR3 runs to 15 residues. The V end was cut by 6 bases, the J end by 2 bases, with 13 bases between. The CDR3 region has the DNA TGTGCCAGCAGCTACAACGGGGGCAACACCGGGGAGCTGTTTTTT. Protein sequence: CASSYNGGNTGELFF.

Many counts were recorded for this clonotype. This chain's CDR3 is CASSVDWDQGATEAFF. CDR3 in DNA: TGTGCCAGCAGCGTAGATTGGGACCAGGGCGCCACTGAAGCTTTCTTT. V gene TRBV9 combines with J gene TRBJ1-1; D is perhaps TRBD1 (5 bases). Germline CDR1 SGDLS, CDR2 YYNGEE. The CDR3 has 16 amino acids. Trimming removed 0 bases at V and 4 bases at J, with 16 bases between.

This clonotype has ten or more counts. The chain couples TRBV7-2 to TRBJ1-6; D is undetermined. The CDR3 spans 14 residues. Germline lookup yields CDR1 SGHTA and CDR2 FQGNSA. V lost 1 base and J lost 4, with 5 bases in between. CDR3 protein: CASSLGAYNSPLHF. The CDR3 DNA reads as TGTGCCAGCAGCTTAGGGGCATATAATTCACCCCTCCACTTT.

This clonotype was recorded at least ten times. The genes are TRBV9 and TRBJ2-2, with D unclear. Trimming removed 0 bases from V and 5 bases from J, with 8 bases in between. The germline V gene encodes CDR1 SGDLS and CDR2 YYNGEE. The CDR3 covers 14 residues. CDR3 in amino acids: CASSVEEATGELFF. Here the CDR3 DNA reads TGTGCCAGCAGCGTAGAGGAAGCGACCGGGGAGCTGTTTTTT.

This clonotype was picked up many times. This chain uses TRBV2 with TRBJ1-1; D perhaps matches TRBD1 (5 bases). This CDR3 has 15 amino acids. V was pared by 0 bases and J by 4 bases, with 12 bases between. The germline V gene has CDR1 SNHLY and CDR2 FYNNEI. The CDR3 DNA is TGTGCCAGCAGTGAAGCGCTTGGGGGGTCCACTGAAGCTTTCTTT. It specifies CASSEALGGSTEAFF.

This clonotype was found many times. The chain couples TRBV2 to TRBJ2-6; D is perhaps TRBD2 (6 bases). V lost 6 bases and J lost 4, with 13 bases in between. Germline lookup yields CDR1 SNHLY and CDR2 FYNNEI. The CDR3 spans 15 residues. The DNA of the CDR3 is TGTGCCAGCAGGGGCGGGGCGCGAGGGGCCAACGTCCTGACTTTC. This codes for CASRGGARGANVLTF.

This clonotype showed up many times. The V and J genes are TRBV7-2 and TRBJ1-2; unclear D gene. The CDR3 has 14 amino acids. The ends were cut back, 5 bases at V and 3 bases at J, with 13 bases in the middle. Germline loops: CDR1 SGHTA, CDR2 FQGNSA. DNA of the CDR3: TGTGCCAGCAGCCCCGGGCCGGGTGACTATGGCTACACCTTC. This sequence encodes CASSPGPGDYGYTF.

The table lists this clonotype with many counts. The V gene is TRBV6-1, the J gene TRBJ1-1, with a tentative D call TRBD1 (6 bases). The CDR3 is 14 amino acids. The V and J ends lost 4 bases and 8 bases respectively, with 17 bases between them. Looked up from germline, CDR1 is MNHNS and CDR2 is SASEGT. The CDR3 loop is CASSVAGGHWEAFF. The DNA of the CDR3 is TGTGCCAGCAGTGTAGCCGGGGGACACTGGGAAGCTTTCTTT.

This clonotype was observed at least ten times. This sequence joins TRBV7-8 and TRBJ2-5; perhaps TRBD2 as D (5 bases). There are 16 residues in the CDR3. V was clipped by 7 bases and J by 5 bases, with 23 bases between them. The germline V gene has CDR1 SGHVS and CDR2 FQNEAQ. Written as DNA, the CDR3 is TGTGCCAGCACCCTGCCCTCGGGATCTAGTGGGGAGACCCAGTACTTC. Its protein product is CASTLPSGSSGETQYF.

This clonotype was recorded many times. DNA of the CDR3: TGTGCCAGCAGTGAAAAAGGAGCGGACACTGAAGCTTTCTTT. Its translation is CASSEKGADTEAFF. The chain couples TRBV6-1 to TRBJ1-1; D remains unclear. Per the germline V gene, CDR1 is MNHNS and CDR2 is SASEGT. Trimming shortened V by 2 bases and J by 3 bases, and 10 bases separated the two germline ends. The CDR3 has 14 amino acids.

This clonotype has ten or more counts. This chain uses TRBV19 with TRBJ1-1; D may be TRBD1 (5 bases). This CDR3 is 14 amino acids long. V gave up 3 bases and J gave up 1 base, with 9 bases separating them. Germline V gene data show CDR1 as LNHDA and CDR2 as SQIVND (reference sequence). The CDR3, as DNA: TGTGCCAGTAGTATTCTCGGACAGAACACTGAAGCTTTCTTT. Residues: CASSILGQNTEAFF.

This clonotype occurred many times. The CDR3 DNA reads as TGTGCCAGCAGCTTGAGGACAAACGTCTACGAGCAGTACTTC. Translating it yields CASSLRTNVYEQYF. V and J are TRBV7-8 and TRBJ2-7; possible D gene TRBD1, 5 bases. The V and J ends lost 3 bases and 3 bases respectively, with 12 bases between them. This CDR3 is 14 amino acids long. The germline gives CDR1 SGHVS, CDR2 FQNEAQ.